The count of the clone carrying this T cell receptor (beta chain) is one. The target antigen is unknown. Recipients were bled about 28 days pretransplant and at posttransplant days 30, 100, 180. The data originate from a study of T cell clonotyping in hematopoietic cell transplantation. Libraries were prepared by immunoSEQ multiplex PCR; TCRdb keeps only in-frame clonotypes and omits some of them. The sample yields 10,000 to 15,000 clones, roughly 89% seen once. CDR3 length: 13 amino acids. J gave up 2 bases and V 8 bases, and 6 bases lay outside the gene matches. Germline V gene data show CDR1 as MNHEY and CDR2 as SMNVEV (reference sequence). Study observations and caveats: CD4 and CD8 repertoire contributions could not be separated without sorting. After transplant, recipient diversity fell while pathologically expanded clonotypes grew through day 180. Graft donor and pretransplant recipient Inverse Simpson Index values predicted broader posttransplant TCR diversity.

The chain joins TRBV27 to TRBJ2-7; 7 bases are shared with TRBD1. The TCR sequence derives from a female patient in her fifties or sixties who had an allogeneic stem cell transplant from an unrelated donor, so the T cells may come from the graft donor. Some clones in this sample may be carry-over from other donors' samples. This specimen was PBMCs, taken 100 days after allogeneic stem cell transplant. The CDR3 DNA reads as TGTGCCAGCCCCGACAGGGTTCCCTACGAGCAGTACGTC. It translates to CASPDRVPYEQYV.